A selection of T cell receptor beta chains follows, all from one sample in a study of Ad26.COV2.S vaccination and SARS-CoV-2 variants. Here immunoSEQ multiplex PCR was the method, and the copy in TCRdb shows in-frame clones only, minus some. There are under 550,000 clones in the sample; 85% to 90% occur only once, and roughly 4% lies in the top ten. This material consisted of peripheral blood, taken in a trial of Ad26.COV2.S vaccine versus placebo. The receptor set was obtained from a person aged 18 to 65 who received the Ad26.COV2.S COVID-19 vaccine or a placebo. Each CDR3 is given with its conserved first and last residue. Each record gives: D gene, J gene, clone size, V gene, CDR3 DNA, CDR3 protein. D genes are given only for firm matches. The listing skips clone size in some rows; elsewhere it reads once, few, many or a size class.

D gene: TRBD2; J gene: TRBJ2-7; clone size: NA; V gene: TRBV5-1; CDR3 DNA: TGCGCCAGCAGGCTAGCGGGGGGATACGAGCAGTACTTC; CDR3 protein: CASRLAGGYEQYF
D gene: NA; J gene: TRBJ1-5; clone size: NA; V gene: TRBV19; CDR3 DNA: TGTGCCAGTAGTATAGATCGGGTTTATCAGCCCCAGCATTTT; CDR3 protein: CASSIDRVYQPQHF
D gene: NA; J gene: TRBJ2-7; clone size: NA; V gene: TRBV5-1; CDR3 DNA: TGCGCCAGCAGCTTGGGGGTCGTATCTGGAGAACTTTCCTACGAGCAGTACTTC; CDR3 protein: CASSLGVVSGELSYEQYF
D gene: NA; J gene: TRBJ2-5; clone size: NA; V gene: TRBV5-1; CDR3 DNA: TGCGCCAGCAGCTTCGGGGCCCGGGGATACCAAGAGACCCAGTACTTC; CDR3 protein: CASSFGARGYQETQYF
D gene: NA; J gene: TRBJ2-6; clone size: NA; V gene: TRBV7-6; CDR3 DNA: TGTGCCGTCCGGCGAGGGACCCCTAGCTCTGGGGCCAACGTCCTGACTTTC; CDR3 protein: CAVRRGTPSSGANVLTF
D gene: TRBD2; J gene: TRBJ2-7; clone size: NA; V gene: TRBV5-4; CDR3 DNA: TGTGCCAGCAGTTTTAGCGGGGGGGACTACGAGCAGTACTTC; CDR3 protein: CASSFSGGDYEQYF
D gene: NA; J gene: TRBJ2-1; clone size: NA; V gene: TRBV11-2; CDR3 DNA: TGTGCCAGCAGCTTCGCGTTCGGTGAGCAGTTCTTC; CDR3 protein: CASSFAFGEQFF
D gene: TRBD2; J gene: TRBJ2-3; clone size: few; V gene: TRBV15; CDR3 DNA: TGTGCCACCAGCAGGGGGACTAGCGGGGGTGGTACGCAGTATTTT; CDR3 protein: CATSRGTSGGGTQYF
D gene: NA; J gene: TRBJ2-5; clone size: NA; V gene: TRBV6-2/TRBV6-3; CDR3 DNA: TGTGCCAGCAGTCTATCGAGGAGAGGGGGAGAGACCCAGTACTTC; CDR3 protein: CASSLSRRGGETQYF
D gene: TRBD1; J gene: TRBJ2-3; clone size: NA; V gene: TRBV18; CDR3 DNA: TGTGCCAGCTCACCTTTACAGGGGGTCGAAACAGATACGCAGTATTTT; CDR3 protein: CASSPLQGVETDTQYF
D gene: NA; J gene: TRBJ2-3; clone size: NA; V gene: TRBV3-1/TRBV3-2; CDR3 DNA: TGTGCCAGCAGCACCCTTGAACTAGCTAGCGAGGTCACAGATACGCAGTATTTT; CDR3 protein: CASSTLELASEVTDTQYF
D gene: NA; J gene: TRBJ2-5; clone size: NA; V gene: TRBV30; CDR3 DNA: TGTGCCTGGAGTGTCGGCGCAGGGCAAGAGACCCAGTACTTC; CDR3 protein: CAWSVGAGQETQYF
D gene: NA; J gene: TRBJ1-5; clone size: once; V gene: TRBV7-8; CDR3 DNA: TGTGCCAGCAGCCCTATGCGGACAGACAATCAGCCCCAGCATTTT; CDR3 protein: CASSPMRTDNQPQHF
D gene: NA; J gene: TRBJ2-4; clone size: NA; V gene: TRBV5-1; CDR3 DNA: TGCGCCAGCCGGTCGGACGGCAAAAACATTCAGTACTTC; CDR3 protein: CASRSDGKNIQYF
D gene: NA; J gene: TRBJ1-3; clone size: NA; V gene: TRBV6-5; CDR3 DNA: TGTGCCAGCAGACAGGGTCACTCTGGAAACACCATATATTTT; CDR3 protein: CASRQGHSGNTIYF
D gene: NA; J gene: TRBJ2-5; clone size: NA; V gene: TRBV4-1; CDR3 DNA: TGCGCCAGCAGCCAAGATTACAGCCAAGAGACCCAGTACTTC; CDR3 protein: CASSQDYSQETQYF
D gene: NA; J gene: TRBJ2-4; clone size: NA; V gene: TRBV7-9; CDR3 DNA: TGTGCCAGCAGCTTATCAGGGGTTGGCAAAAACATTCAGTACTTC; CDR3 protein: CASSLSGVGKNIQYF